This T cell receptor (beta chain) was sequenced in a study of cytomegalovirus exposure and HLA in healthy donors. Study-level findings and limits: Among TCR beta chains, those listed as cytomegalovirus-associated numbered more than 150. A later analysis linked a missense DCLRE1C variant to TCR beta V- and J-gene trimming.

The PCR contained 60 Vbeta and 13 Jbeta primers. Produced via immunoSEQ multiplex PCR; TCRdb's table is partial and in-frame only. The sample shows roughly 120,000 clones, 79% of them seen only once. The CDR3 has 15 residues. V lost 0 bases, J lost 6 bases, and 7 bases stayed unmatched. Germline V CDR1 and CDR2: MNHNY, SVGAGI (reference sequence). About this clone: Its target is unknown.

Healthy people donating bone marrow made up the donors. The gene calls are TRBV6-6 and TRBJ2-7; 8 positions agree with TRBD1. This TCR came from a man younger than 35 in good health and CMV-seronegative. Sample: PBMCs. CDR3 loop: CASSYSLQGVPEQYF. For the CDR3, the DNA is TGTGCCAGCAGTTACTCGTTACAGGGGGTGCCCGAGCAGTACTTC.